This T cell receptor beta chain originates from a study of beta chain features in type 1 diabetes. About the research overall: Patients were similar to healthy donors in age and gender (as well as in cell yields).

Study-level results: Diminished insertions and augmented deletions at VDJ junctions characterized type 1 diabetes patients.

In its sample, this clone was seen a few times. Its target is unknown. The study reverse transcribed the entire isolated RNA, so it sequenced expressed TCRB transcripts. Clones were read by immunoSEQ multiplex PCR, and TCRdb kept only the in-frame ones, dropping some. The sample holds hundreds of thousands of clones, around 15% seen once. This CDR3 contains 16 residues. V was pared by 1 base and J by 2 bases, with 7 bases of the junction left unmatched. Germline loops: CDR1 LNHDA, CDR2 SQIVND (reference sequence). Material: naive CD4+ T cells from blood. This chain uses TRBV19 with TRBJ2-5, with 7 bases identical to TRBD2. The TCR comes from a man between 18 and 29 years old in good health. This CDR3 is CASSIGGGRGQETQYF. In DNA form, the CDR3 reads TGTGCCAGTAGTATAGGCGGCGGGAGAGGGCAAGAGACCCAGTACTTC.